Below, 29 T cell receptor beta chains from the same sample are listed, as sequenced in a study of siplizumab effects on memory and regulatory T cells. Only in-frame clones appear in the TCRdb table, and some are missing; sequencing was by immunoSEQ multiplex PCR. The sample yields approximately 50,000 clones, over 90% seen once. Specimen: CD8+ T cells sorted from blood. These receptors all stem from a human donor in good health.

The chain combines TRBV28 with TRBJ2-6, with a weak D call TRBD1 (5 bases). The CDR3 sequence is 14 residues long. Trimming removed 5 bases from V and 3 bases from J, with 8 bases in between. Germline CDR1 is MDHEN and CDR2 is SYDVKM. The DNA for the CDR3 is TGTGCCAGCAGTGCCCAGGGTGGGGCCAACGTCCTGACTTTC. As protein: CASSAQGGANVLTF.

The chain employs TRBV7-6 and TRBJ1-4; TRBD1 agrees at 8 bases. The CDR3 totals 19 residues. V gave up 4 bases and J gave up 7 bases; unmatched junction bases: 20. Looked up from germline, CDR1 is SGHVS and CDR2 is FNYEAQ. CDR3 DNA: TGTGCCAGCAGCTCATCTTTCAGGGGGCTCTCAGGTTTGGGTGAAAAACTGTTTTTT. This sequence encodes CASSSSFRGLSGLGEKLFF.

This clone is a singleton in its sample. This rearrangement joins TRBV5-1 to TRBJ2-1; 7 bases map to TRBD2. Germline V gene lookup returns CDR1 SGHRS and CDR2 YFSETQ. Trimming took 5 bases from V and 3 from J; bases not matched to a gene: 2. The CDR3 totals 13 residues. CDR3 amino acids: CASSASGYNEQFF. CDR3 DNA sequence: TGCGCCAGCAGTGCTAGCGGCTACAATGAGCAGTTCTTC.

This clone has a single count. This chain uses TRBV12-5 with TRBJ1-1; 8 bases are shared with TRBD1. The CDR3 is 18 amino acids. Germline CDR1 LGHNT, CDR2 FRNRAP. V trimming: 6 bases; J trimming: 3 bases; junction bases outside the gene matches: 18. This chain's CDR3 is CASGLGQGVNFPHTEAFF. DNA of the CDR3: TGTGCTAGTGGCCTAGGACAGGGCGTAAATTTTCCCCACACTGAAGCTTTCTTT.

The V call is TRBV29-1, the J call TRBJ1-1; D might be TRBD1 (6 bases). Germline V gene sequence: CDR1 SQVTM, CDR2 ANQGSEA. The V end was cut by 2 bases, the J end by 4 bases, with 14 bases between. This CDR3 comprises 14 residues. The CDR3 region is CSVEKVQGPTEAFF. The CDR3 DNA sequence: TGCAGCGTTGAAAAGGTGCAGGGGCCCACTGAAGCTTTCTTT.

In its sample, this clone ranks as large (0.1 to 1%). At one boundary the junction diverges from the germline segment, which might be a read error. The chain recombines TRBV18 with TRBJ2-1; D is tentatively TRBD1 or TRBD2 (5 bases each). Germline CDR1 KGHSH, CDR2 LQKENI. The CDR3 is made up of 15 amino acids. The CDR3 region is CASPPRDQPNNEQFF. The CDR3 DNA follows: TGTGCCAGCCCACCCAGGGACCAGCCGAACAATGAGCAGTTCTTC.

The J gene is TRBJ2-3, the V gene TRBV7-8, with 15 bases lining up with TRBD2. Germline V gene lookup returns CDR1 SGHVS and CDR2 FQNEAQ. The CDR3 is made up of 16 amino acids. The junction had 7 bases not matched to a gene; V was cut back by 4 bases and J by 8 bases. The CDR3 here is CASSWYPGLAGGTQYF. The CDR3 region has the DNA TGTGCCAGCAGCTGGTATCCGGGACTAGCGGGAGGTACGCAGTATTTT.

V gene TRBV6-4 combines with J gene TRBJ1-1; 9 nucleotides align to TRBD1. CDR3 length: 15 amino acids. CDR1 MRHNA and CDR2 SNTAGT come from the germline V gene. V shed 5 bases and J 4 bases; nucleotides not matched to a gene: 8. The DNA of the CDR3 is TGTGCCAGCAGTCCCGGGACAGGGTTTTTCACTGAAGCTTTCTTT. Its translation: CASSPGTGFFTEAFF.

The rearrangement joins TRBV12-5 to TRBJ2-1, with 11 bases fitting TRBD1. With 2 bases clipped from V and 7 bases from J, the junction kept 13 bases outside the gene matches. The CDR3 length is 18 residues. CDR1 is LGHNT and CDR2 is FRNRAP in the germline V gene. CDR3 amino acids: CASGLQTTGTGGINEQFF. CDR3 DNA: TGTGCTAGTGGTTTGCAAACTACCGGGACAGGGGGAATAAATGAGCAGTTCTTC.

The J gene is TRBJ2-3, the V gene TRBV7-9, with TRBD1 as a possible D gene (5 bases). The CDR3 is 19 residues long. V lost 4 bases to trimming and J lost 4 bases, with 27 bases between them. The germline CDR1 and CDR2 sequences are SEHNR and FQNEAQ (reference sequence). CDR3 bases: TGTGCCAGCAGCTCCCTCGCGTTGATCGACAGAGGAATCCCAGATACGCAGTATTTT. Its translation is CASSSLALIDRGIPDTQYF.

The chain employs TRBV28 and TRBJ1-2; 7 nucleotides agree with TRBD1. The CDR3 totals 15 residues. Looked up from germline, CDR1 is MDHEN and CDR2 is SYDVKM. V shed 8 bases, J shed 3 bases, and the junction held 12 bases outside the gene matches. The CDR3 loop reads CASQTLRQGDYGYTF. The CDR3 region has the DNA TGTGCCAGCCAAACCCTACGACAGGGAGACTATGGCTACACCTTC.

V gene TRBV5-1 combines with J gene TRBJ2-5, with D possibly matching TRBD1 (6 bases). The better agreement between TRBJ2-7 and the DNA end casts doubt on the J call. The length of the CDR3 is 15 residues. Germline CDR1 and CDR2: SGHRS and YFSETQ. The CDR3 spells CASSLAQGLSYEQYF. In DNA, the CDR3 is TGCGCCAGCAGCTTGGCACAGGGCCTCTCCTACGAGCAGTACTTC.

This clone is medium-sized in the sample. The rearrangement links TRBV12-5 to TRBJ1-2; D is possibly TRBD1 (5 bases). The CDR3 extends over 14 amino acids. Germline CDR1 LGHNT, CDR2 FRNRAP. Trimming took 2 bases from V and 4 from J, leaving 11 bases between them. CDR3: CASGLSGTPYGYTF. The CDR3 coding sequence is TGTGCTAGTGGTTTGTCTGGGACCCCCTATGGCTACACCTTC.

The rearrangement joins TRBV27 to TRBJ2-7; no firm D call. Trimming took 1 base from V and 3 from J, leaving 10 bases between them. Germline lookup yields CDR1 MNHEY and CDR2 SMNVEV (reference sequence). The CDR3 consists of 14 residues. CDR3 sequence reads: CASSLLGSGYEQYF. For the CDR3, the DNA is TGTGCCAGCAGTTTATTGGGTTCGGGCTACGAGCAGTACTTC.

This rearrangement joins TRBV28 to TRBJ2-1; D may match TRBD1 or TRBD2 (6 bases each). The CDR3 spans 12 residues. The germline CDR1 and CDR2 sequences are MDHEN and SYDVKM. The V gene lost 4 bases and the J gene lost 8 bases, with 9 bases spanning the gap. DNA for the CDR3: TGTGCCAGCAGTTGGGGGGCAGATGAGCAGTTCTTC. Protein sequence: CASSWGADEQFF.

The chain employs TRBV10-3 and TRBJ2-1; D gene uncertain. CDR1 ENHRY and CDR2 SYGVKD come from the germline V gene. V lost 0 bases and J 7 bases, leaving 7 bases between the germline ends. The CDR3 loop spans 13 amino acids. The CDR3 nucleotides read TGTGCCATCAGTGAGTCCTCGGTAAATGAGCAGTTCTTC. Translating gives CAISESSVNEQFF.

The CDR3 DNA is TGTGCCAGCAGTCCAGTCCCGGGACAGGGTTCGGAAGAAAAACTGTTTTTT. Protein: CASSPVPGQGSEEKLFF. The chain links TRBV27 to TRBJ1-4; TRBD1 matches at 9 bases. The CDR3 runs to 17 residues. The trim removed 5 bases at V and 8 bases at J, leaving 15 bases unmatched. The germline V gene encodes CDR1 MNHEY and CDR2 SMNVEV (reference sequence).

The rearrangement joins TRBV10-2 to TRBJ2-5, with D unresolved. CDR1 and CDR2 (germline): WSHSY, SAAADI. Trimming stripped 4 bases from V and 5 bases from J, with 11 bases between. The CDR3 is made up of 13 amino acids. CDR3 DNA: TGCGCCAGCAGTGGTTCAGCCGGGGAGACCCAGTACTTC. Translation: CASSGSAGETQYF.

V gene TRBV9 combines with J gene TRBJ2-3, with D hard to call. CDR1 and CDR2 from the germline V gene are SGDLS and YYNGEE. The germline V and J ends were trimmed by 3 bases and 0 bases, with 14 bases remaining between them. The CDR3 contains 16 residues. The CDR3 loop reads CASSGTLSSSTDTQYF. For the CDR3, the DNA is TGTGCCAGCAGCGGAACTCTAAGCTCTAGCACAGATACGCAGTATTTT.

The chain links TRBV7-9 to TRBJ1-6; TRBD1 matches 10 bases. V lost 5 bases, J lost 7 bases, and 8 bases stayed unmatched. There are 16 residues in the CDR3. Germline CDR1 and CDR2: SEHNR and FQNEAQ (reference sequence). The CDR3 loop is CASSALTGGGNSPLHF. For the CDR3, the DNA is TGTGCCAGCAGCGCCCTGACAGGGGGCGGCAATTCACCCCTCCACTTT.

The rearrangement uses TRBV14 and TRBJ2-7, with D maybe TRBD1 (5 bases). The V and J ends lost 2 bases and 4 bases respectively, with 12 bases between them. CDR3 size: 14 residues. The germline V gene has CDR1 SGHDN and CDR2 FVKESK. DNA of the CDR3: TGTGCCAGCAGCCAATTCCACAGGAGTTACGAGCAGTACTTC. Translated: CASSQFHRSYEQYF.

V gene TRBV2 combines with J gene TRBJ1-1; D gene uncertain. Germline V lookup: CDR1 SNHLY, CDR2 FYNNEI. The CDR3 is made up of 13 amino acids. V shed 9 bases and J shed 1 base, with 12 bases lying between them. This chain's CDR3 is CARSNDQNTEAFF. The CDR3 bases are TGTGCCAGGAGCAATGATCAGAACACTGAAGCTTTCTTT.

CDR3 in DNA: TGTGCCAGTAGTACATACCGCGGGACGCCTTCCTACGAGCAGTACTTC. Translation gives CASSTYRGTPSYEQYF. The chain links TRBV19 to TRBJ2-7; TRBD2 is a possible D gene (6 bases). Trimming cost V 4 bases and J 1 base, with 17 bases left between them. CDR3 length equals 16 residues. CDR1 is LNHDA and CDR2 is SQIVND in the germline V gene (reference sequence).

CDR3 protein: CASSESGTGQETQYF. The CDR3 DNA follows: TGTGCCAGCAGTGAATCGGGGACAGGACAAGAGACCCAGTACTTC. This chain joins TRBV6-1 and TRBJ2-5, with 8 nucleotides matching TRBD1. V lost 2 bases and J lost 2; bases outside the gene matches: 4. Germline-derived CDR1 and CDR2 are MNHNS and SASEGT. This CDR3 spans 15 amino acids.

V gene TRBV7-6 combines with J gene TRBJ2-5, with unresolved D. The CDR3 is 14 residues long. Trimming pared 5 bases from V and 2 bases from J, leaving 12 bases between. Germline CDR1 reads SGHVS; CDR2 reads FNYEAQ. The CDR3 DNA follows: TGTGCCAGCAGCGGCTGGGCACAGCAAGAGACCCAGTACTTC. It codes for CASSGWAQQETQYF.

In its sample, this clone was seen once. This chain links TRBV4-1 with TRBJ2-3; 15 positions agree with TRBD2. The CDR3 is 17 residues long. CDR1 and CDR2 (germline): MGHRA, YSYEKL. V shed 6 bases, J shed 3 bases, and the junction held 7 bases outside the gene matches. The DNA of the CDR3 is TGCGCCAGCAGTCTCACCGGGACTAGCGGGAGGACAGATACGCAGTATTTT. It yields the protein CASSLTGTSGRTDTQYF.

The chain recombines TRBV21-1 with TRBJ1-4. TRBV21-1 is an annotated pseudogene. The CDR3 consists of 16 residues. This CDR3 is CASSAEQGSWREKLFF. DNA of the CDR3: TGTGCCAGCAGCGCTGAGCAGGGATCTTGGAGGGAAAAACTGTTTTTT.

The chain combines TRBV2 with TRBJ2-1; D gene uncertain. The CDR3 runs 10 residues. The germline V and J ends were trimmed by 7 bases and 5 bases, with 3 bases remaining between them. Germline CDR1 reads SNHLY; CDR2 reads FYNNEI. The CDR3 is CASNNNEQFF. CDR3 nucleotides: TGTGCCAGCAATAACAATGAGCAGTTCTTC.

The chain uses TRBV28 and TRBJ2-7; tentative D call: TRBD2 (5 bases). V shed 8 bases and J shed 3 bases, with 17 bases lying between them. The CDR3 consists of 14 residues. Germline V gene lookup returns CDR1 MDHEN and CDR2 SYDVKM. The CDR3 DNA sequence: TGTGCCAGCTCAACTCTTACGGGGATCTACGAGCAGTACTTC. Translation: CASSTLTGIYEQYF.